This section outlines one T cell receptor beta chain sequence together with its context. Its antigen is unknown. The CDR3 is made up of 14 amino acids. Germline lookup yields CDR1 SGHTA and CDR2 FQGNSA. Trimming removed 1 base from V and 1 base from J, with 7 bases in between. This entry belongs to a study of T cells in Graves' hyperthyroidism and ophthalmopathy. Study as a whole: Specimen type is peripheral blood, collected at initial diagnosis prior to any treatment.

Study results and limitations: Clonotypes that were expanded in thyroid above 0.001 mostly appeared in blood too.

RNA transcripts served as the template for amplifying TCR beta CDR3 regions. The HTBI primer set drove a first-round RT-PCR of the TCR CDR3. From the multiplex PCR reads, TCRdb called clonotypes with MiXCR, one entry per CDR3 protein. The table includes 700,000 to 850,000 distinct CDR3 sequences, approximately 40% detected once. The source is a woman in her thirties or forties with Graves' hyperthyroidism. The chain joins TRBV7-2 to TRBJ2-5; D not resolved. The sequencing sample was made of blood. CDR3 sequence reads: CASSLGMVQETQYF. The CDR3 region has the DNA TGTGCCAGCAGCTTAGGGATGGTCCAAGAGACCCAGTACTTC.